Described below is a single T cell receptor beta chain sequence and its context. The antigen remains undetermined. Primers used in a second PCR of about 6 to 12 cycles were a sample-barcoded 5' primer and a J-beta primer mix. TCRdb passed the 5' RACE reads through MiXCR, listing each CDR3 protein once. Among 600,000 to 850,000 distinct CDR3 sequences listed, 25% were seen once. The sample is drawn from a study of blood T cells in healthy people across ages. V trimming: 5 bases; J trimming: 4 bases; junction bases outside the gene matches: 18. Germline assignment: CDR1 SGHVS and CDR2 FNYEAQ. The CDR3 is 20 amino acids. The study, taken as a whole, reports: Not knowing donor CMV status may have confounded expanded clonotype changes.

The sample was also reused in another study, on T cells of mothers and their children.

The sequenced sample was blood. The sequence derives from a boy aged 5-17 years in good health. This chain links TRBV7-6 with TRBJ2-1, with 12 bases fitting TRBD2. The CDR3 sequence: CASSHRTSGGTRSLYNEQFF. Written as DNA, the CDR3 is TGTGCCAGCAGCCACCGAACTAGCGGGGGGACCCGGAGCCTATACAATGAGCAGTTCTTC.